This TCR beta chain was retrieved from a study of blood T cell repertoires in COVID-19. Study background: Material from acute and convalescent COVID-19 was sourced from the United States, Italy and Spain. T cells, B-cell-depleted T cells, or PBMCs provided the cDNA or gDNA that served as material.

The CDR3 loop spans 14 amino acids. Germline CDR1 SGHTA, CDR2 FQGNSA. V was pared by 2 bases and J by 9 bases, with 14 bases between. In the study's own analysis: The assay estimated nucleated cells by amplifying reference gene primers. Produced via immunoSEQ multiplex PCR; TCRdb's table is partial and in-frame only. For V, J and clone size, that table is used; D and trimming come from the DNA. The sample holds more than 95,000 clones, more than 75% seen once. The sequenced sample consisted of peripheral blood. The J gene is TRBJ1-5, the V gene TRBV7-2; no definite D call. The receptor was derived from a human donor in a cohort sampled during active COVID-19. CDR3 bases: TGTGCCAGCAGCTTAAGTCCTAGCCCTGGGCCCCAGCATTTT. Its protein is CASSLSPSPGPQHF. The variable domain in full, with the rest retrieved from reference TRBV7-2 and TRBJ1-5, is GAGVSQSPSNKVTEKGKDVELRCDPISGHTALYWYRQSLGQGLEFLIYFQGNSAPDKSGLPSDRFSAERTGGSVSTLTIQRTQQEDSAVYLCASSLSPSPGPQHFGDGTRLSIL.